The sequence of this T cell receptor (beta chain) was determined in a study of blood T cell repertoires in COVID-19. Participants came from about two dozen US areas, aged about 18 to 89 years. Participant-given clinical history determined each cohort assignment. Original handling: Amplification with reference gene primers provided the estimates of nucleated cell counts. Sequencing used immunoSEQ multiplex PCR; TCRdb keeps in-frame clones, though not all of them. V, J and clone size reflect that table, while D and trimming were determined from the DNA. Of fewer than 350,000 clones detected, around 90% appear once; the ten largest clones hold roughly 5%. Input material: PBMCs or T cells enriched from blood (not recorded which). The receptor comes from a man aged 60-69 years who had recovered from COVID-19.

Written as DNA, the CDR3 is TGCGCCAGCAGCCCGGCCGGTCAGCGGGGGGCCTACGAGCAGTACTTC. Its translation: CASSPAGQRGAYEQYF. The chain carries TRBV5-1 and TRBJ2-7, with TRBD2 matching over 9 bases. CDR3 length: 16 amino acids. Germline assignment: CDR1 SGHRS and CDR2 YFSETQ. Trimming cost V 4 bases and J 2 bases; bases outside gene matches: 10.